This TCR beta chain was recovered during a study of blood T cell repertoires in COVID-19. Study-level information: Sites across the United States, Italy and Spain contributed samples from acute and convalescent COVID-19. Nucleic acid was either cDNA or gDNA, and it came from T cells, B-cell-depleted T cells, or PBMCs.

Original analysis: How many nucleated cells were present was estimated from reference gene primer amplification. This table comes from immunoSEQ multiplex PCR, and its TCRdb copy is limited to in-frame clones, with some not included. D and trimming come from the DNA, and the V and J calls and clone size come from that table. This sample yields some 280,000 clones, of which more than 80% are seen a single time; 2.5% to 3.5% belongs to the top ten. Germline loops: CDR1 SGHTA, CDR2 FQGNSA. The CDR3 spans 14 residues. V gave up 3 bases and J gave up 6 bases; unmatched junction bases: 1. Sequenced: peripheral blood. This sequence was found in a woman in her 30s with active or convalescent COVID-19. The chain has TRBV7-2 and TRBJ1-4; 10 nucleotides match TRBD1. The CDR3 region is CASSLDRGYEKLFF. CDR3 nucleotide sequence: TGTGCCAGCAGCTTGGACAGGGGGTATGAAAAACTGTTTTTT.